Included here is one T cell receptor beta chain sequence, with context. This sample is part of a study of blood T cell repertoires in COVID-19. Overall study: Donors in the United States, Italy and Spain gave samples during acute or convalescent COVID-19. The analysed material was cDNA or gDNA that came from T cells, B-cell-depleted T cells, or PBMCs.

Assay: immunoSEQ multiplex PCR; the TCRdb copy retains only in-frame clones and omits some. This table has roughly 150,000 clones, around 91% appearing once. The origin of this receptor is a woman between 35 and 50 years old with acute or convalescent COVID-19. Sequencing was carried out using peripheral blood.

CDR3 nucleotides: TGTGCCAGCAGCTCCGGGACAGGGGACCTTTGGGGCAATCAGCCCCAGCATTTT. Residues: CASSSGTGDLWGNQPQHF. This chain uses TRBV28 with TRBJ1-5, with 10 bases fitting TRBD1. V shed 6 bases, J shed 2 bases, and the junction held 13 bases outside the gene matches. Germline V CDR1 and CDR2: MDHEN, SYDVKM. The CDR3 totals 18 residues.